This T cell receptor (beta chain) was captured in a study of blood T cell repertoires in COVID-19. Study in general: There were acute and convalescent COVID-19 samples, and they came from the United States, Italy and Spain. Sources were T cells, B-cell-depleted T cells, or PBMCs; the material itself was cDNA or gDNA.

Original methodology: Amplification from reference gene primers served as the basis for estimated nucleated cell counts. Profiled with immunoSEQ multiplex PCR; TCRdb holds only in-frame clones, not every one. That table supplies the V and J calls and clone size; D and trimming were determined from the DNA. The sample yields fewer than 110,000 clones, more than 75% seen once. CDR1 MNHEY and CDR2 SMNVEV come from the germline V gene (reference sequence). The V and J ends lost 0 bases and 13 bases respectively, with 18 bases between them. This CDR3 spans 14 amino acids. This chain joins TRBV27 and TRBJ1-2; D gene ambiguous. Sequencing input: peripheral blood. The clonotype comes from a human donor in a cohort sampled during active COVID-19. The CDR3 protein is CASSLSSQASVATF. DNA for the CDR3: TGTGCCAGCAGTTTATCGTCCCAGGCCTCCGTGGCCACCTTC.